What follows are 27 T cell receptor beta chains derived from one specimen sequenced in a study of beta chain features in type 1 diabetes. General observations from the study: TCRB CDR3 length was moderately but significantly reduced in all four CD4+ subsets of Type 1 diabetes patients.

Expressed TCRB transcripts were sequenced because the isolated RNA had all been reverse transcribed beforehand. TCRdb's table, derived via immunoSEQ multiplex PCR, lists solely in-frame clones and lacks some. The table records roughly 700,000 clones, around an eighth of them present only once. Their antigens are not known. Sequencing was carried out using naive CD4+ T cells from blood. These receptors were collected from a man in his late teens or twenties with type 1 diabetes.

This rearrangement joins TRBV29-1 to TRBJ2-5, with D unresolved. The end of the DNA aligns better with TRBJ2-7, so the J call may be wrong. Per germline, CDR1 SQVTM and CDR2 ANQGSEA. This CDR3 spans 13 amino acids. CDR3: CSVGSPIVYEQYF. CDR3 DNA sequence: TGCAGCGTGGGGTCCCCCATTGTCTACGAGCAGTACTTC.

This clone showed up just a few times. The chain employs TRBV5-1 and TRBJ1-1; no reliable D call. Germline lookup yields CDR1 SGHRS and CDR2 YFSETQ. This CDR3 has 16 residues. The germline V and J ends were trimmed by 4 bases and 3 bases, with 19 bases remaining between them. CDR3 residues: CASSLKPSTRDTEAFF. The CDR3 DNA follows: TGCGCCAGCAGCCTTAAACCCTCGACCCGGGACACTGAAGCTTTCTTT.

This clone was found a few times. The gene calls are TRBV7-2 and TRBJ2-2, with 8 bases that match TRBD1. The germline V gene has CDR1 SGHTA and CDR2 FQGNSA. CDR3 length equals 13 residues. V lost 4 bases and J lost 6; bases outside the gene matches: 1. The CDR3 loop is CASSSDRAGELFF. CDR3 sequence (DNA): TGTGCCAGCAGCTCGGACAGGGCCGGGGAGCTGTTTTTT.

This clone showed up just a few times. The chain joins TRBV15 to TRBJ2-1; D unresolved. The CDR3 loop spans 14 amino acids. Germline loops: CDR1 LNHNV, CDR2 YYDKDF (reference sequence). V shed 5 bases and J shed 4 bases, with 12 bases lying between them. This chain's CDR3 is CATSGGAPYNEQFF. The CDR3 DNA sequence: TGTGCCACCAGCGGCGGCGCCCCGTACAATGAGCAGTTCTTC.

The chain's CDR3 is CASSAGPNLEGINYGYTF. The CDR3, as DNA: TGTGCCAGCAGCGCGGGGCCCAATTTAGAAGGGATTAACTATGGCTACACCTTC. The V gene is TRBV5-4, the J gene TRBJ1-2; D is possibly TRBD1 (5 bases). Trimming removed 4 bases from V and 1 base from J, with 23 bases in between. This CDR3 comprises 18 residues. The germline CDR1 and CDR2 sequences are SGHNT and YYREEE (reference sequence).

This clone has just a few counts. This chain joins TRBV6-1 and TRBJ1-5; D unclear. V was shortened by 3 bases and J by 7 bases, with 16 bases between the two germline ends. Germline V gene sequence: CDR1 MNHNS, CDR2 SASEGT. CDR3 size: 15 residues. CDR3 coding DNA: TGTGCCAGCAGTGATGGTAGGCCCCCAAGGCAGCCCCAGCATTTT. This codes for CASSDGRPPRQPQHF.

This clone was found a few times. The CDR3: CASSLRREDEQFF. In DNA form, the CDR3 reads TGTGCCAGCAGCCTTAGGAGGGAAGATGAGCAGTTCTTC. V gene TRBV7-2 combines with J gene TRBJ2-1; tentative D call: TRBD2 (6 bases). In germline, CDR1 is SGHTA, CDR2 FQGNSA. V was pared by 5 bases and J by 8 bases, with 13 bases between. The CDR3 is 13 residues long.

The chain is built from TRBV5-1 and TRBJ2-6; possibly TRBD2 for D (6 bases). Trimming pared 1 base from V and 7 bases from J, leaving 15 bases between. CDR3 size: 16 residues. CDR1 is SGHRS and CDR2 is YFSETQ in the germline V gene. Here the CDR3 reads CASSLWRDFRANVLTF. The CDR3 region has the DNA TGCGCCAGCAGCTTGTGGAGGGATTTCAGAGCCAACGTCCTGACTTTC.

The gene calls are TRBV9 and TRBJ2-3; TRBD2 aligns across 8 bases. Looked up from germline, CDR1 is SGDLS and CDR2 is YYNGEE. J was trimmed by 2 bases and V by 0 bases; bases with no gene match: 2. This CDR3 has 15 amino acids. CDR3: CASSVGSGDTDTQYF. The DNA for the CDR3 is TGTGCCAGCAGCGTAGGTAGCGGGGACACAGATACGCAGTATTTT.

The table lists this clone with a few counts. The genes are TRBV6-6 and TRBJ1-1; 7 bases agree with TRBD1. With 4 bases clipped from V and 4 bases from J, the junction kept 3 bases outside the gene matches. CDR3 length equals 13 residues. Germline values: CDR1 MNHNY, CDR2 SVGAGI (reference sequence). This chain's CDR3 is CASSSDRATEAFF. CDR3 nucleotide sequence: TGTGCCAGCAGTTCCGACAGGGCCACTGAAGCTTTCTTT.

This clone was counted only a few times. The rearrangement uses TRBV5-6 and TRBJ2-6; 7 nucleotides agree with TRBD1. The ends lost 3 bases at V and 1 base at J; junction bases unmatched: 10. This CDR3 contains 18 residues. In germline, CDR1 is SGHDT, CDR2 YYEEEE. The CDR3 region is CASSYWTGSWSGANVLTF. The CDR3 DNA reads as TGTGCCAGCAGCTACTGGACAGGTAGTTGGTCTGGGGCCAACGTCCTGACTTTC.

A note on this clone: At the DNA level, this CDR3 is encoded by other sequences in the same sample as well. This rearrangement joins TRBV5-6 to TRBJ1-5, with D unclear. Trimming cost V 0 bases and J 1 base, with 5 bases left between them. CDR3 length equals 14 residues. From germline, CDR1 is SGHDT and CDR2 YYEEEE. The CDR3 reads CASSLVGSNQPQHF. CDR3 bases: TGTGCCAGCAGCTTGGTCGGGAGCAATCAGCCCCAGCATTTT.

This clone has only one observation. The chain carries TRBV2 and TRBJ1-5; D uncertain. Trimming pared 3 bases from V and 0 bases from J, leaving 9 bases between. CDR1 SNHLY and CDR2 FYNNEI come from the germline V gene. The CDR3 has 15 residues. This chain's CDR3 is CASSELGFSNQPQHF. The CDR3 DNA sequence: TGTGCCAGCAGTGAGCTGGGCTTTAGCAATCAGCCCCAGCATTTT.

This clone was detected only a few times. This sequence joins TRBV19 and TRBJ1-5; tentatively, D is TRBD1 (5 bases). Germline CDR1 LNHDA, CDR2 SQIVND (reference sequence). Trimming left V 4 bases short and J 3 bases short, with 16 bases between. The CDR3 runs to 16 residues. The CDR3 bases are TGTGCCAGTAGTACCCAGGGTTGGGAACCCAATCAGCCCCAGCATTTT. This codes for CASSTQGWEPNQPQHF.

The chain uses TRBV5-4 and TRBJ2-3, with TRBD2 matching 7 bases. The CDR3 extends over 15 amino acids. V lost 4 bases, J lost 0 bases, and 5 bases stayed unmatched. Per germline, CDR1 SGHNT and CDR2 YYREEE (reference sequence). CDR3 DNA sequence: TGTGCCAGCAGCATAGCGGGTAAAAGCACAGATACGCAGTATTTT. It yields the protein CASSIAGKSTDTQYF. The complete variable domain, with remaining parts taken from reference TRBV5-4 and TRBJ2-3, reads ETGVTQSPTHLIKTRGQQVTLRCSSQSGHNTVSWYQQALGQGPQFIFQYYREEENGRGNFPPRFSGLQFPNYSSELNVNALELDDSALYLCASSIAGKSTDTQYFGPGTRLTVL.

This rearrangement joins TRBV2 to TRBJ1-3; no clear D gene. The CDR3 contains 13 residues. V lost 7 bases, J lost 0 bases, and 7 bases lay in between. Germline-derived CDR1 and CDR2 are SNHLY and FYNNEI. CDR3 nucleotides: TGTGCCAGCAAGGACGGCTCTGGAAACACCATATATTTT. Amino acids: CASKDGSGNTIYF.

This clone has just a few counts. The genes are TRBV19 and TRBJ2-1, with TRBD2 identical over 9 bases. With 7 bases clipped from V and 10 bases from J, the junction kept 11 bases outside the gene matches. There are 14 residues in the CDR3. CDR1 and CDR2 from the germline V gene are LNHDA and SQIVND (reference sequence). The chain's CDR3 is CASIAGGLEEEQFF. For the CDR3, the DNA is TGTGCCAGTATTGCGGGGGGGCTTGAGGAGGAGCAGTTCTTC.

The rearrangement uses TRBV19 and TRBJ1-1, with TRBD1 identical over 7 bases. V was pared by 6 bases and J by 0 bases, with 7 bases of the junction left unmatched. Germline loops: CDR1 LNHDA, CDR2 SQIVND (reference sequence). This CDR3 comprises 15 residues. In DNA form, the CDR3 reads TGTGCCAGTAGAGGAGGGGACAGCCTGAACACTGAAGCTTTCTTT. It translates to CASRGGDSLNTEAFF.

V is TRBV29-1 and J is TRBJ1-4, with unresolved D. V lost 4 bases and J lost 5, with 14 bases in between. Germline-derived CDR1 and CDR2 are SQVTM and ANQGSEA. This CDR3 spans 14 amino acids. The CDR3 loop is CSVVSGMGNEKLFF. The CDR3 bases are TGCAGCGTTGTTTCAGGAATGGGAAATGAAAAACTGTTTTTT.

This clone was counted between two and nine times. V is TRBV29-1 and J is TRBJ1-1; D is uncertain. Germline V gene sequence: CDR1 SQVTM, CDR2 ANQGSEA. The V gene lost 6 bases and the J gene lost 0 bases, with 17 bases spanning the gap. The CDR3 spans 15 residues. DNA for the CDR3: TGCAGCGTGTCTGCGCGGGTGGCGGTGAACACTGAAGCTTTCTTT. Encoded protein: CSVSARVAVNTEAFF.

On this clone itself: The DNA is omitted, as the CDR3 cannot be located on it reliably, and the CDR3 follows TCRdb's listing. The chain uses TRBV30 and TRBJ1-6; the table names TRBD1, a call not compared with the DNA. The CDR3 adds up to 14 amino acids, both ends counted. Germline V gene lookup returns CDR1 GTSNPN and CDR2 SVGIG (reference sequence). CDR3 protein: CAWSVGQGNSPFHF.

In its sample, this clone was seen a few times. This rearrangement joins TRBV7-9 to TRBJ1-1, with a tentative D call TRBD1 (6 bases). The CDR3 has 14 amino acids. V lost 4 bases, J lost 0 bases, and 9 bases lay in between. CDR1 and CDR2 (germline): SEHNR, FQNEAQ (reference sequence). Here the CDR3 reads CASSSTGLNTEAFF. CDR3 bases: TGTGCCAGCAGCTCAACAGGGTTGAACACTGAAGCTTTCTTT.

The chain recombines TRBV6-5 with TRBJ1-2; D is possibly TRBD1 (6 bases). Germline CDR1 and CDR2: MNHEY and SVGAGI. The CDR3 covers 14 residues. The V gene lost 3 bases and the J gene lost 7 bases, with 15 bases spanning the gap. DNA of the CDR3: TGTGCCAGCAGTTATGGACAGCGAGTGGGTGGCTACACCTTC. It translates to CASSYGQRVGGYTF.

The J gene is TRBJ1-6, the V gene TRBV7-9; TRBD1 matches at 9 bases. Germline values: CDR1 SEHNR, CDR2 FQNEAQ (reference sequence). J gave up 6 bases and V 8 bases, and 2 bases lay outside the gene matches. The CDR3 has 13 residues. This CDR3 is CASRGQGNSPLHF. CDR3 in DNA: TGTGCCAGCCGGGGACAGGGTAATTCACCCCTCCACTTT. Looking up the rest from reference TRBV7-9 and TRBJ1-6 gives the full variable domain: DTGVSQNPRHKITKRGQNVTFRCDPISEHNRLYWYRQTLGQGPEFLTYFQNEAQLEKSRLLSDRFSAERPKGSFSTLEIQRTEQGDSAMYLCASRGQGNSPLHFGNGTRLTVT.

This clone has more than one count but fewer than ten. This rearrangement joins TRBV28 to TRBJ2-7; the match to TRBD2 covers 9 bases. V gave up 3 bases and J gave up 0 bases; unmatched junction bases: 3. Germline-derived CDR1 and CDR2 are MDHEN and SYDVKM. The length of the CDR3 is 15 residues. This CDR3 reads CASSFSSGVSYEQYF. CDR3 bases: TGTGCCAGCAGTTTCTCTAGCGGGGTCTCCTACGAGCAGTACTTC. Full variable domain (remainder filled in from reference TRBV28 and TRBJ2-7): DVKVTQSSRYLVKRTGEKVFLECVQDMDHENMFWYRQDPGLGLRLIYFSYDVKMKEKGDIPEGYSVSREKKERFSLILESASTNQTSMYLCASSFSSGVSYEQYFGPGTRLTVT.

This clone appeared a few times. The chain joins TRBV20-1 to TRBJ2-1; D not resolved. The germline gives CDR1 DFQATT, CDR2 SNEGSKA (reference sequence). V lost 6 bases and J 13 bases, leaving 13 bases between the germline ends. There are 10 residues in the CDR3. This CDR3 reads CSAPPQRQFF. CDR3 bases: TGCAGTGCCCCCCCCCAGCGCCAGTTCTTC.

The chain carries TRBV4-1 and TRBJ2-7; possibly TRBD2 for D (6 bases). With 4 bases removed from V and 2 bases from J, the gap between germline ends came to 12 bases. There are 14 residues in the CDR3. Germline V gives CDR1 MGHRA, CDR2 YSYEKL. The CDR3 region has the DNA TGCGCCAGCAGCCTACCGGGACTCCCCTACGAGCAGTACTTC. Its protein is CASSLPGLPYEQYF.